This T cell receptor beta chain was obtained from a study of OX40 agonist ivuxolimab in advanced cancers. Study information: Over 30% of patients had received prior checkpoint inhibitor therapy. Study results and caveats: Patients with a partial response at 0.1-3.0 mg/kg had among the lowest clonal expansion.

About this clone itself: Its antigen is as yet unknown.

The CDR3 contains 13 residues. V dropped 3 bases and J dropped 8 bases, with 13 bases sitting between them. Per the germline V gene, CDR1 is SGHVS and CDR2 is FQNEAQ. Profiling relied on immunoSEQ multiplex PCR, and the TCRdb table lists in-frame clones only, not all of them. The data contain approximately 60,000 clones, approximately 89% of them singletons. The chain joins TRBV7-8 to TRBJ1-2; TRBD1 might be the D (5 bases). The sequencing used CD4+ or CD8+ T cells sorted from blood, collected in a trial of the OX40 agonist ivuxolimab. The TCR sequence derives from an adult with an advanced solid tumor such as melanoma, head and neck, liver or kidney cancer. The CDR3 protein is CASSLGGANGYTF. The CDR3 DNA is TGTGCCAGCAGCTTGGGAGGGGCTAACGGCTACACCTTC.